The TCR beta chain under discussion was sequenced for a study of T cell clones after liver transplantation. V lost 6 bases and J lost 6; bases outside the gene matches: 14. The CDR3 loop spans 16 amino acids. Germline CDR1 reads SNHLY; CDR2 reads FYNNEI. The repertoire was sequenced with immunoSEQ multiplex PCR; TCRdb's copy has only in-frame clones and lacks some. This table has 95,000 to 110,000 clones, 75% to 90% appearing once. The TCR was taken from a human donor who received a liver transplant. This chain joins TRBV2 and TRBJ1-5; 7 nucleotides line up with TRBD1. The starting material was CD4+ T cells from blood, obtained before liver transplant. The CDR3: CASSPASDRASQPQHF. In nucleotides, the CDR3 is TGTGCCAGCAGCCCAGCTAGCGACAGGGCGAGTCAGCCCCAGCATTTT.